This TCR beta chain was found in a study of cytomegalovirus exposure and HLA in healthy donors. Study outcomes and limitations: Apparent HLA restriction characterized most CMV-associated TCR beta chains in a later analysis. It was only CMV serostatus that was available as immune exposure information.

In the PCR, 60 Vbeta and 13 Jbeta primers were used. Profiling relied on immunoSEQ multiplex PCR, and the TCRdb table lists in-frame clones only, not all of them. Of some 90,000 clones listed, over 70% are singletons. This clone was observed a few times. Its antigen is currently unknown. Germline V lookup: CDR1 MGHRA, CDR2 YSYEKL. Trimming removed 4 bases from V and 5 bases from J, with 11 bases in between. The CDR3 has 13 amino acids. Sequencing was performed on PBMCs. The clonotype was recovered from a man between 35 and 55 years old in good health and CMV-seronegative. V usage is TRBV4-1 and J usage is TRBJ2-5; TRBD1 is a possible D gene (6 bases). CDR3 nucleotide sequence: TGCGCCAGCAGCCTAACAGGGTTGGAGACCCAGTACTTC. It codes for CASSLTGLETQYF.